The 10 T cell receptor beta chains listed next were all sequenced from one sample in a study of blood T cell repertoires in COVID-19. Profiling relied on immunoSEQ multiplex PCR, and the TCRdb table lists in-frame clones only, not all of them. Of 150,000 to 250,000 clones in the sample, roughly 80% were seen once. The sequencing input was PBMCs or T cells enriched from blood (not recorded which). The receptors were gathered from a man in his forties who had recovered from COVID-19.

Note on this clone: Within the sample, other DNA sequences also encode this same CDR3. Here the CDR3 reads CASSFGPGQYNEQFF. CDR3 sequence (DNA): TGTGCCAGCAGCTTTGGACCGGGACAGTATAATGAGCAGTTCTTC. This chain connects TRBV7-2 to TRBJ2-1; 7 nucleotides match TRBD1. Germline CDR1 reads SGHTA; CDR2 reads FQGNSA. This CDR3 is built from 15 residues. V shed 3 bases, J shed 7 bases, and the junction held 9 bases outside the gene matches.

The rearrangement uses TRBV18 and TRBJ1-5; tentatively, D is TRBD1 (6 bases). Deletions cut 4 bases from V and 4 bases from J, with 8 bases between. Germline CDR1 reads KGHSH; CDR2 reads LQKENI. The CDR3 is made up of 13 amino acids. The CDR3 reads CASSRGQNQPQHF. As DNA, the CDR3 is TGTGCCAGCTCACGCGGACAGAATCAGCCCCAGCATTTT.

The chain joins TRBV18 to TRBJ1-1; tentatively, D is TRBD1 (5 bases). Germline V lookup: CDR1 KGHSH, CDR2 LQKENI. The CDR3 extends over 12 amino acids. Trimming left V 6 bases short and J 1 base short, with 6 bases between. The DNA of the CDR3 is TGTGCCAGCTCGCAGGGGAACACTGAAGCTTTCTTT. Residues: CASSQGNTEAFF.

CDR3 nucleotide sequence: TGTGCCAGCAGCGTATGGGCCGGGACACATGGCTACACCTTC. Protein: CASSVWAGTHGYTF. The V gene is TRBV9, the J gene TRBJ1-2, with a tentative D call TRBD1 (6 bases). Germline V CDR1 and CDR2: SGDLS, YYNGEE. Trimming took off 1 base at V and 6 bases at J, with 13 bases between the two ends. There are 14 residues in the CDR3.

CDR3 in amino acids: CASSLAHIAGVPYEQYV. Written as DNA, the CDR3 is TGTGCCAGCAGCTTAGCGCATATAGCGGGAGTCCCCTACGAGCAGTACGTC. The V call is TRBV7-2, the J call TRBJ2-7, with 9 bases fitting TRBD2. Trimming at V came to 0 bases and at J to 2 bases, leaving 8 bases not matched to a gene. Germline CDR1 and CDR2: SGHTA and FQGNSA. This CDR3 is 17 amino acids long.

V is TRBV7-6 and J is TRBJ1-3, with D tentatively TRBD1 (5 bases). Germline V lookup: CDR1 SGHVS, CDR2 FNYEAQ. The V and J ends lost 1 base and 0 bases respectively, with 10 bases between them. The CDR3 is 16 amino acids. The CDR3 loop is CASSLGQLSSGNTIYF. The CDR3 coding sequence is TGTGCCAGCAGCTTAGGACAGTTGAGCTCTGGAAACACCATATATTTT. The complete variable domain, with remaining parts taken from reference TRBV7-6 and TRBJ1-3, reads GAGVSQSPRYKVTKRGQDVALRCDPISGHVSLYWYRQALGQGPEFLTYFNYEAQQDKSGLPNDRFSAERPEGSISTLTIQRTEQRDSAMYRCASSLGQLSSGNTIYFGEGSWLTVV.

The CDR3 nucleotides read TGTGCCAGTAGTGTCACATCGGCGGGAGGGAGGGATGAGCAGTTCTTC. Residues: CASSVTSAGGRDEQFF. The chain links TRBV19 to TRBJ2-1; 9 bases map to TRBD2. The V gene's germline CDR1 is LNHDA and CDR2 SQIVND (reference sequence). Trimming took 5 bases from V and 8 from J; bases not matched to a gene: 13. This CDR3 region has 16 residues.

This clone was counted between two and nine times. The CDR3 is CASSPGRGLGNQPQHF. The CDR3, as DNA: TGTGCCAGCAGCCCAGGCAGGGGGCTAGGCAATCAGCCCCAGCATTTT. The chain employs TRBV7-4 and TRBJ1-5; 8 bases agree with TRBD1. The CDR3 covers 16 residues. J gave up 2 bases and V 5 bases, and 8 bases lay outside the gene matches. The germline V gene has CDR1 SGHVT and CDR2 SQSDAQ.

V gene TRBV7-2 combines with J gene TRBJ1-1; possibly TRBD1 for D (5 bases). There are 13 residues in the CDR3. Germline assignment: CDR1 SGHTA and CDR2 FQGNSA. V was trimmed by 5 bases and J by 3 bases, leaving 10 bases between them. The CDR3 protein is CASSPGQHTEAFF. In DNA, the CDR3 is TGTGCCAGCAGCCCAGGGCAGCACACTGAAGCTTTCTTT.

J is TRBJ2-5 and V is TRBV11-2; 11 nucleotides agree with TRBD1. The CDR3 runs 16 residues. The germline V gene encodes CDR1 SGHAT and CDR2 FQNNGV. With 2 bases clipped from V and 1 base from J, the junction kept 3 bases outside the gene matches. CDR3 bases: TGTGCCAGCAGCTTATGGGACAGGGGGTTCCAAGAGACCCAGTACTTC. It translates to CASSLWDRGFQETQYF.